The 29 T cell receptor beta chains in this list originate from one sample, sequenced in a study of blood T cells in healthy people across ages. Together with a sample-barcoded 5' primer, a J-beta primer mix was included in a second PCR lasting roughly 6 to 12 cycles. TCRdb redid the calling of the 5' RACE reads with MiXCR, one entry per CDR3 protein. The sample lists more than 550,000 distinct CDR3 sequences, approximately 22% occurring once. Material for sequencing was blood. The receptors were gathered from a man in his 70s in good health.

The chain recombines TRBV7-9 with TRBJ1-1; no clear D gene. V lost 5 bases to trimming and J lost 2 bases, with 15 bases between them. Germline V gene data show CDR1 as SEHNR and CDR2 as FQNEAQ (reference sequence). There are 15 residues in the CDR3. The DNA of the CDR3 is TGTGCCAGCAGCGTGGGTGGGCGGCCTAACACTGAAGCTTTCTTT. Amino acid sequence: CASSVGGRPNTEAFF.

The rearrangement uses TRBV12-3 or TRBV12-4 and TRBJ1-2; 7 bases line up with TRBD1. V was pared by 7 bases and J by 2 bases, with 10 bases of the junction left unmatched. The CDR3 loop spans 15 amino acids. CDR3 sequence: CASTADRAKNYGYTF. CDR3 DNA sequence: TGTGCCAGCACCGCCGACAGGGCAAAGAACTATGGCTACACCTTC.

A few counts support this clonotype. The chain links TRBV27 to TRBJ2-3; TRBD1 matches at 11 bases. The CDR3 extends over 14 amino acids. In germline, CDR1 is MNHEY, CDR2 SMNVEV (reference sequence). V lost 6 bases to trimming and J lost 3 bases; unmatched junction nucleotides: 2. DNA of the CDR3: TGTGCCAGCAGATGGGACAGGGGGACAGATACGCAGTATTTT. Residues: CASRWDRGTDTQYF.

The CDR3 region is CASRDPRVAYNEQFF. DNA for the CDR3: TGCGCCAGCAGAGACCCCCGAGTCGCCTACAATGAGCAGTTCTTC. The chain is built from TRBV5-1 and TRBJ2-1; D is ambiguous. There are 15 residues in the CDR3. V was cut by 5 bases and J by 2 bases, with 14 bases left in between. Germline V lookup: CDR1 SGHRS, CDR2 YFSETQ. Complete variable domain (other parts from reference TRBV5-1 and TRBJ2-1): KAGVTQTPRYLIKTRGQQVTLSCSPISGHRSVSWYQQTPGQGLQFLFEYFSETQRNKGNFPGRFSGRQFSNSRSEMNVSTLELGDSALYLCASRDPRVAYNEQFFGPGTRLTVL.

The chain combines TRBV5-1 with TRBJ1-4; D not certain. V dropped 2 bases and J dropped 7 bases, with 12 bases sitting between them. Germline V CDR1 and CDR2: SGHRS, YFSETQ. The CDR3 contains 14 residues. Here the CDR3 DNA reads TGCGCCAGCAGCTTCCGGGAGATGGGTGAAAAACTGTTTTTT. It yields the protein CASSFREMGEKLFF.

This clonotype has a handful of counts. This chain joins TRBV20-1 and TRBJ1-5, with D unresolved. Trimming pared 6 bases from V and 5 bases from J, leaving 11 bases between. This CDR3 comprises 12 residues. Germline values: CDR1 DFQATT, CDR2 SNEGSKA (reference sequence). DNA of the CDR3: TGCAGTGCCGCGAGGGCAGATCAGCCCCAGCATTTT. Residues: CSAARADQPQHF.

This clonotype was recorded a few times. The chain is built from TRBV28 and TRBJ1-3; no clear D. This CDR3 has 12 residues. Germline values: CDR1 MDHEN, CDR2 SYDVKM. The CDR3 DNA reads TGTGTCGTAGGAAGGTCTGGAAACACCATATATTTT. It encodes CVVGRSGNTIYF.

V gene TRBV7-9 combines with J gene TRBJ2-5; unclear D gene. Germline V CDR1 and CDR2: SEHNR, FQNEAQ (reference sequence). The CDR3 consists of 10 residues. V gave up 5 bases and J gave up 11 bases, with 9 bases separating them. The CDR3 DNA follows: TGTGCCAGCAGCCCCGGGTCGCAGTACTTC. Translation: CASSPGSQYF.

The CDR3 sequence is CATSDHRPPPADEQFF. The DNA for the CDR3 is TGTGCCACCAGTGATCATCGGCCCCCCCCGGCCGATGAGCAGTTCTTC. The chain recombines TRBV24-1 with TRBJ2-1; no definite D call. Germline CDR1 KGHDR, CDR2 SFDVKD. CDR3 size: 16 residues. V lost 3 bases to trimming and J lost 8 bases, with 19 bases between them.

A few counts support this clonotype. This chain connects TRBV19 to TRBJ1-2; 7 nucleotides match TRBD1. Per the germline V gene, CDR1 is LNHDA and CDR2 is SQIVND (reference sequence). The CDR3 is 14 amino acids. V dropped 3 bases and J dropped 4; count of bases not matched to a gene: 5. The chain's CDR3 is CASSMGQISYGYTF. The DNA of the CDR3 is TGTGCCAGTAGTATGGGACAGATCAGCTATGGCTACACCTTC.

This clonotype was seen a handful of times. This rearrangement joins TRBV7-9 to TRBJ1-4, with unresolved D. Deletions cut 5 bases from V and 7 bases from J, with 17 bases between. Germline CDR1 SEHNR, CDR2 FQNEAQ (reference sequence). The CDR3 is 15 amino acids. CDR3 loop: CASSPPGRAIEKLFF. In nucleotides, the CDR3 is TGTGCCAGCAGCCCCCCAGGCCGGGCCATTGAAAAACTGTTTTTT.

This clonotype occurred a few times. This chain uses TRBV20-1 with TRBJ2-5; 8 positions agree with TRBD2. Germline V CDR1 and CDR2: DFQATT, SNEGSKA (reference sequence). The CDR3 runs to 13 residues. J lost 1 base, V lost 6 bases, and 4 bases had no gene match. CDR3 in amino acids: CSAPTSAQETQYF. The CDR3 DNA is TGCAGTGCCCCGACTAGCGCCCAAGAGACCCAGTACTTC.

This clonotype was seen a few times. The CDR3 sequence is CASSQERLRIGGQAKNIQYF. The CDR3 region has the DNA TGCGCCAGCAGCCAAGAACGACTTCGGATTGGGGGGCAGGCCAAAAACATTCAGTACTTC. The rearrangement uses TRBV4-1 and TRBJ2-4; D tentatively fits TRBD1 or TRBD2 (6 bases each). Germline V lookup: CDR1 MGHRA, CDR2 YSYEKL. The CDR3 totals 20 residues. V dropped 0 bases and J dropped 1 base, with 22 bases sitting between them.

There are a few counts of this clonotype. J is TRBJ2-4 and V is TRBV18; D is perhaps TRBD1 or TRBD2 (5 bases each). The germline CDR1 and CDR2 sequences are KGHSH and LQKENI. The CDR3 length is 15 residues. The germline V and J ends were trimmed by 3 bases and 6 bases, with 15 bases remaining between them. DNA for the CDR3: TGTGCCAGCTCACCGGGGCCAGAGGGCGGAAACATTCAGTACTTC. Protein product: CASSPGPEGGNIQYF.

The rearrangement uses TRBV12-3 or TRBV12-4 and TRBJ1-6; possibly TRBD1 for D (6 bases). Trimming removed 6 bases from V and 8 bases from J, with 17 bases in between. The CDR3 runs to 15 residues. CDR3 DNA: TGTGCCAGCAGCAAAACAGGGAGGGTGCATTCACCCCTCCACTTT. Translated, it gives CASSKTGRVHSPLHF.

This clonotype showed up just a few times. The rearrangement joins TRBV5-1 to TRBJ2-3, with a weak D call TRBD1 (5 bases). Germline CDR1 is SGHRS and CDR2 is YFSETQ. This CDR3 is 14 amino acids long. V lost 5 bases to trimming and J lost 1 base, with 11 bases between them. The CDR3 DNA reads TGCGCCAGCAGACAGGCGTATGGCACAGATACGCAGTATTTT. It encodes CASRQAYGTDTQYF.

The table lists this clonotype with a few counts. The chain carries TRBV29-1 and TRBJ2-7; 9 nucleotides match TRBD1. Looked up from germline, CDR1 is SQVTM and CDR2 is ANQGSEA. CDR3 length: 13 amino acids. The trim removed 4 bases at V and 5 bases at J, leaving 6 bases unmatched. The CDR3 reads CSVAGTGSNEQYV. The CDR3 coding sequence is TGCAGCGTTGCAGGGACAGGGAGTAACGAGCAGTACGTC.

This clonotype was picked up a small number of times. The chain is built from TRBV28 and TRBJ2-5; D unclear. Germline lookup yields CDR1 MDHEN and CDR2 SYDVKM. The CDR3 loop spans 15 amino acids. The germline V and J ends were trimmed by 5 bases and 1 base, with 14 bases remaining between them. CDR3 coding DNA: TGTGCCAGCAGTCTCCTGAGAGATACCCAAGAGACCCAGTACTTC. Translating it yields CASSLLRDTQETQYF.

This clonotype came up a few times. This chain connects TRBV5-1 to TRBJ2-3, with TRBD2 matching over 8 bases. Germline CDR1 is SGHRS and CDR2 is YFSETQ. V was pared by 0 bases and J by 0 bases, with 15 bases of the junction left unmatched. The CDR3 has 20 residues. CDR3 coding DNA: TGCGCCAGCAGCTTGGATCCCCCTGTAGTTGCGGGGGGTAGCACAGATACGCAGTATTTT. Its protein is CASSLDPPVVAGGSTDTQYF.

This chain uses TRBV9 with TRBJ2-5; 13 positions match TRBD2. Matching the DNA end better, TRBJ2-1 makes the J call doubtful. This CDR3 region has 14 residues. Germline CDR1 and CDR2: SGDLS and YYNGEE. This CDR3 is CASSTSGRAAEQFF. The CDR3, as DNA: TGTGCCAGCAGCACTAGCGGGAGGGCCGCTGAGCAGTTCTTC.

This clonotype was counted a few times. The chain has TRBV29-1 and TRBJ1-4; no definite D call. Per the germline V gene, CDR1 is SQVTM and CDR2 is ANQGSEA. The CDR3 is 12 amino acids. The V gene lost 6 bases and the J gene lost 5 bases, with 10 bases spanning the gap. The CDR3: CSVSDQNEKLFF. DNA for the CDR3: TGCAGCGTATCCGATCAGAATGAAAAACTGTTTTTT.

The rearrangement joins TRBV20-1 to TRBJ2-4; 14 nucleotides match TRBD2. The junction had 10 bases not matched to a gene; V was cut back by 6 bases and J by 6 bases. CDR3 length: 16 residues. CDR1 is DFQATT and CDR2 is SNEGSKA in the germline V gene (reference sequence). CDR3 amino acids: CSALGLAGGLGNIQYF. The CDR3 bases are TGCAGTGCCCTAGGACTAGCGGGGGGCTTGGGAAACATTCAGTACTTC.

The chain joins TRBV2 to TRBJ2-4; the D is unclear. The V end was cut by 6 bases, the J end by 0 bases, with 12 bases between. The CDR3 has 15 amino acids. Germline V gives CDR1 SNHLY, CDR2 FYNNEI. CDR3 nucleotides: TGTGCCAGCAGAGATCCCACCTTAGCCAAAAACATTCAGTACTTC. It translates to CASRDPTLAKNIQYF.

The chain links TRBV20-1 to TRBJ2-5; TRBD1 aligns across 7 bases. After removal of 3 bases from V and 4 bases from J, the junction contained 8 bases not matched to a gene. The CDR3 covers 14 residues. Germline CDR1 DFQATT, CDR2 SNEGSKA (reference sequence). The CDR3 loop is CSASPGQVRETQYF. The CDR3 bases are TGCAGTGCTAGCCCCGGACAGGTTCGAGAGACCCAGTACTTC.

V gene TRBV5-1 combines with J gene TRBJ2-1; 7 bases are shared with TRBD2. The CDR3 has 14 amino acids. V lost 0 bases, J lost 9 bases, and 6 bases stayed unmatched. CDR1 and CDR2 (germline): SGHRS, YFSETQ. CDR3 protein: CASSLDGRAGEQFF. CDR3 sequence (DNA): TGCGCCAGCAGCTTGGATGGGAGGGCCGGTGAGCAGTTCTTC.

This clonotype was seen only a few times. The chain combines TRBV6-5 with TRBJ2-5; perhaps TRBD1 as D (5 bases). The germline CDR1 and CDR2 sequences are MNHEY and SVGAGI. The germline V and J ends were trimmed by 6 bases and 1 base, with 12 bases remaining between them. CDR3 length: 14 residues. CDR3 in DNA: TGTGCCAGCAGGGCAGATCAGGGCCAAGAGACCCAGTACTTC. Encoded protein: CASRADQGQETQYF.

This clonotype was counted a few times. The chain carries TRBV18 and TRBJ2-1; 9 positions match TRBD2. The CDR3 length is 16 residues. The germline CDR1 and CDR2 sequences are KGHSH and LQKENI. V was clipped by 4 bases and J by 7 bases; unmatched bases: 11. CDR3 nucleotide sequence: TGTGCCAGCTCACGTTCAGCGGGAGGTGTTAGGAATGAGCAGTTCTTC. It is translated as CASSRSAGGVRNEQFF.

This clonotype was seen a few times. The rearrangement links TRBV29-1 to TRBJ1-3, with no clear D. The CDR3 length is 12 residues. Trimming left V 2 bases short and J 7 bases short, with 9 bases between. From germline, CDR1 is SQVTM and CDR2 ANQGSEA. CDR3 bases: TGCAGCGTTGAAACCCCGGGGAACACCATATATTTT. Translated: CSVETPGNTIYF.

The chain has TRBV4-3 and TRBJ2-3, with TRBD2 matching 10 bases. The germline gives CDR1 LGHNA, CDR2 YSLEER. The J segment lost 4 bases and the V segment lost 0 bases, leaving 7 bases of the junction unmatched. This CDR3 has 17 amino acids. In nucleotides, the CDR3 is TGCGCCAGCAGCCAAGATTTGCCAGCGGGAGGGGCAGATACGCAGTATTTT. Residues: CASSQDLPAGGADTQYF.